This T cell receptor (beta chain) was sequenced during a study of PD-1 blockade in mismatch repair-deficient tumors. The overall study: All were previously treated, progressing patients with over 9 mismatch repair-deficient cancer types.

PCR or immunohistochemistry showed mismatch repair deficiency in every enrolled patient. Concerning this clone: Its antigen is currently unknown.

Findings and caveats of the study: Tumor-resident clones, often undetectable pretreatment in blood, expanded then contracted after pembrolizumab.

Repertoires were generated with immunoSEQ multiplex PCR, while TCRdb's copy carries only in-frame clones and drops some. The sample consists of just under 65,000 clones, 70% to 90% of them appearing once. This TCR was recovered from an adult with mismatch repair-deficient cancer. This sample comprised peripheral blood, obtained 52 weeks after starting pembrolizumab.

The CDR3 region has the DNA TGTGCCAGCAGCCTTGGCACGCTCCGTACCCCAGGAGCTCAGTACTTC. It encodes CASSLGTLRTPGAQYF. The chain links TRBV9 to TRBJ2-5; D is uncertain. Trimming removed 4 bases at V and 11 bases at J, with 27 bases between. The V gene's germline CDR1 is SGDLS and CDR2 YYNGEE. CDR3 length equals 16 residues.